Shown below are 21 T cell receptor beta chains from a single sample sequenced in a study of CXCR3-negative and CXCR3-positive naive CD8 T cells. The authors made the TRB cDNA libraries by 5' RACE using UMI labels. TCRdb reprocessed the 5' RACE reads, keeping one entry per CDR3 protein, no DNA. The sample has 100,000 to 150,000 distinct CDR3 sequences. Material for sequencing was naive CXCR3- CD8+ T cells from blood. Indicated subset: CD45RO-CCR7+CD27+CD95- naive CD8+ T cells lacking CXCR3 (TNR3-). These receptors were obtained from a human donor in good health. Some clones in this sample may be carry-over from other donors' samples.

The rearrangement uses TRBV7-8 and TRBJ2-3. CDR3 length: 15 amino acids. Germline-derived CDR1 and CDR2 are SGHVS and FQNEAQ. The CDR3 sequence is CASSSWELGTDTQYF. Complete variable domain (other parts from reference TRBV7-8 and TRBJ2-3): GAGVSQSPRYKVAKRGQDVALRCDPISGHVSLFWYQQALGQGPEFLTYFQNEAQLDKSGLPSDRFFAERPEGSVSTLKIQRTQQEDSAVYLCASSSWELGTDTQYFGPGTRLTVL.

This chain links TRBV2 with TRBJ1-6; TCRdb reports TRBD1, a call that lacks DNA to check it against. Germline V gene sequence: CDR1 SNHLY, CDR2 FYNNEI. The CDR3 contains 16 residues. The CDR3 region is CASSGTGTSNNSPLHF.

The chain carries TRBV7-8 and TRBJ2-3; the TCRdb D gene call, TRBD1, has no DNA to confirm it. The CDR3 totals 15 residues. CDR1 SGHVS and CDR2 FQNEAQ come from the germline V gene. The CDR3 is CASSPRTGWTDTQYF.

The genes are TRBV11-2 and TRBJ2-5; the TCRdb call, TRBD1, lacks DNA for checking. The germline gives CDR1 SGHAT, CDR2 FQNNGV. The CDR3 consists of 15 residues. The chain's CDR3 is CASSLDRGPAQTQYF.

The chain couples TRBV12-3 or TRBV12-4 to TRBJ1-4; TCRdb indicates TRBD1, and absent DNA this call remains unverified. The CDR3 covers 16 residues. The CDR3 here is CASSSGQGAVKEKLFF.

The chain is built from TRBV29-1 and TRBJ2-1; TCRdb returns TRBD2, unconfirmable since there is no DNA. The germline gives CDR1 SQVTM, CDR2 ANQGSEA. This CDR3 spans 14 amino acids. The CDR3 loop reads CSSLSGIRYNEQFF.

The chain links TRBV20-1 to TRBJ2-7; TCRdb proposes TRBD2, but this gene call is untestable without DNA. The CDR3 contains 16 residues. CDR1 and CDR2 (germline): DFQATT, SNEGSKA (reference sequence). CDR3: CTGRGLAGGNSYEQYF.

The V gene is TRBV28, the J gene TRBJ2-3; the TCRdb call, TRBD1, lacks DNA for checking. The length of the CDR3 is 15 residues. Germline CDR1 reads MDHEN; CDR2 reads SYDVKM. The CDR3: CASSFFRDLTDTQYF.

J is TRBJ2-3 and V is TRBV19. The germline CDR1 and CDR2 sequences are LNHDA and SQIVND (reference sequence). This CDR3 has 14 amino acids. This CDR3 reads CASSIGTSGDTQYF. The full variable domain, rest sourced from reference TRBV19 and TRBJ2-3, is DGGITQSPKYLFRKEGQNVTLSCEQNLNHDAMYWYRQDPGQGLRLIYYSQIVNDFQKGDIAEGYSVSREKKESFPLTVTSAQKNPTAFYLCASSIGTSGDTQYFGPGTRLTVL.

CDR3 loop: CASSNPGTSGTNTGELFF. The V and J genes are TRBV28 and TRBJ2-2; TCRdb designates TRBD2, a call that cannot be tested without DNA. The length of the CDR3 is 18 residues. Germline loops: CDR1 MDHEN, CDR2 SYDVKM. The full variable domain, in which reference TRBV28 and TRBJ2-2 provide the parts outside the CDR3, is DVKVTQSSRYLVKRTGEKVFLECVQDMDHENMFWYRQDPGLGLRLIYFSYDVKMKEKGDIPEGYSVSREKKERFSLILESASTNQTSMYLCASSNPGTSGTNTGELFFGEGSRLTVL.

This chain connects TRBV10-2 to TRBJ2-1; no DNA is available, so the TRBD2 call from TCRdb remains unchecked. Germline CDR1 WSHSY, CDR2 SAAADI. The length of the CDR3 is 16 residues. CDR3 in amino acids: CASSEGLRDGLNEQFF.

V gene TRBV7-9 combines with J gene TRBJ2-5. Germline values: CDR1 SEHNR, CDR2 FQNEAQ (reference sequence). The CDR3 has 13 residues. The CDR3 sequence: CASSLELEETQYF.

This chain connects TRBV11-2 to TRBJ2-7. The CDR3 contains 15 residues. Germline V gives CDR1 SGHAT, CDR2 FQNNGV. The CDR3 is CASSSSGFLSYEQYF.

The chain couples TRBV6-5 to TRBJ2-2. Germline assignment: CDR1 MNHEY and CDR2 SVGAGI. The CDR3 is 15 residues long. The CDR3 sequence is CASSYFWGDTGELFF.

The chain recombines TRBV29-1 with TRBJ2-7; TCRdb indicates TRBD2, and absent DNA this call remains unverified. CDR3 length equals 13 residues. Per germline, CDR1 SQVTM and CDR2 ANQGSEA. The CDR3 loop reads CSVEDGGSYEQYF.

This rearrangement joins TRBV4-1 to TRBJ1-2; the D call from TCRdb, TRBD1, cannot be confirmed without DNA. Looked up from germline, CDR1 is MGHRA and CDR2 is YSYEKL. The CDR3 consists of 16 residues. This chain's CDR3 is CASSRWEQVSNYGYSF.

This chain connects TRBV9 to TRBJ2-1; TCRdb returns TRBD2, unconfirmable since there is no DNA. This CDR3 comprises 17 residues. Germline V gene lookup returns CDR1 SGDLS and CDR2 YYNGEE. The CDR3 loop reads CASSDHLAGGEYNEQFF.

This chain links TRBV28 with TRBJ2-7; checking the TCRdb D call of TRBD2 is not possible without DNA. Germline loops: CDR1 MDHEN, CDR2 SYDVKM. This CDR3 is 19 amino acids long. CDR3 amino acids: CASSLYGGGRISRIYEQYF. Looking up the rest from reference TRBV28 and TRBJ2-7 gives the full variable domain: DVKVTQSSRYLVKRTGEKVFLECVQDMDHENMFWYRQDPGLGLRLIYFSYDVKMKEKGDIPEGYSVSREKKERFSLILESASTNQTSMYLCASSLYGGGRISRIYEQYFGPGTRLTVT.

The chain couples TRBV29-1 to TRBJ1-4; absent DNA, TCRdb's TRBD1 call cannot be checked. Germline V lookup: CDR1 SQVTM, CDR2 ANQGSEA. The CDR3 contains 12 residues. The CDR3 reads CSFTGFDEKLFF.

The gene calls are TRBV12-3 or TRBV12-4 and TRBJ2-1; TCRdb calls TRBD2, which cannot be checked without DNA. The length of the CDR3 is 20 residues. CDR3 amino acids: CASSSPLGLAGGSSYNEQFF.

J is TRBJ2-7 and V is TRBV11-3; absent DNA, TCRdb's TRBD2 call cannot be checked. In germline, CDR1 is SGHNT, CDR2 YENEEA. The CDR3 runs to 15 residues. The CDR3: CASTFGTNLHYEQYF.